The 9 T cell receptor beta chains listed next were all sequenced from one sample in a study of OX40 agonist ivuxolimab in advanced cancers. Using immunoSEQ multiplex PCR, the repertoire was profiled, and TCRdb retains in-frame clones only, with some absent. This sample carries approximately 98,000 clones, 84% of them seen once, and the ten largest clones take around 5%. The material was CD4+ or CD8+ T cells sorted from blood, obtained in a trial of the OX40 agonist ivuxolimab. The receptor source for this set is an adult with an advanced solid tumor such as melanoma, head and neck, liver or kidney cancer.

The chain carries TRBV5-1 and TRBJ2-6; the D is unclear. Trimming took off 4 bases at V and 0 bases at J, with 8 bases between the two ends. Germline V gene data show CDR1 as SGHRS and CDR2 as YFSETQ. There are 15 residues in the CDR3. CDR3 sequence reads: CASSNEISGANVLTF. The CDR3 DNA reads TGCGCCAGCAGCAATGAGATCTCTGGGGCCAACGTCCTGACTTTC.

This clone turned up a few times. CDR3 sequence: CASRATGAIEAFF. The CDR3, as DNA: TGTGCCAGCAGGGCGACAGGGGCTATTGAAGCTTTCTTT. The chain recombines TRBV14 with TRBJ1-1; 8 bases agree with TRBD1. The CDR3 is 13 residues long. The ends lost 6 bases at V and 7 bases at J; junction bases unmatched: 7. Per the germline V gene, CDR1 is SGHDN and CDR2 is FVKESK.

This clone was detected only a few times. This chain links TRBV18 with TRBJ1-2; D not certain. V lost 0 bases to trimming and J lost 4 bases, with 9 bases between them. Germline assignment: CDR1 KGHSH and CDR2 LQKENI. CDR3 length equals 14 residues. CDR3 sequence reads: CASSPPRTGYGYTF. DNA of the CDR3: TGTGCCAGCTCACCACCGAGAACGGGCTATGGCTACACCTTC.

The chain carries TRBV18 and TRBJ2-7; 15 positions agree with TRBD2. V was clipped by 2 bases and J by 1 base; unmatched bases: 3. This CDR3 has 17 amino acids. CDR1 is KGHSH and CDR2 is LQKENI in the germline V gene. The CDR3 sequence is CASSPRTSGRESYEQYF. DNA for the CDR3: TGTGCCAGCTCACCAAGGACTAGCGGGAGGGAATCCTACGAGCAGTACTTC.

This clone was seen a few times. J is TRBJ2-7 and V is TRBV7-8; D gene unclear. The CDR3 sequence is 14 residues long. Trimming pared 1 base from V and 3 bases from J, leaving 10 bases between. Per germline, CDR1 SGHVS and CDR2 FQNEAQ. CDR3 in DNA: TGTGCCAGCAGCTTAGTTCCAGCCGGCTACGAGCAGTACTTC. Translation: CASSLVPAGYEQYF.

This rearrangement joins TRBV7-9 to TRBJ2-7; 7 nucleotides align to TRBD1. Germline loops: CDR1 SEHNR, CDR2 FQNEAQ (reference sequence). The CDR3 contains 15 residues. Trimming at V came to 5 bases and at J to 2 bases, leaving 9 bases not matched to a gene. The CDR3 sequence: CASSPGTAFPYEQYF. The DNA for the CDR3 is TGTGCCAGCAGCCCCGGGACAGCCTTTCCCTACGAGCAGTACTTC.

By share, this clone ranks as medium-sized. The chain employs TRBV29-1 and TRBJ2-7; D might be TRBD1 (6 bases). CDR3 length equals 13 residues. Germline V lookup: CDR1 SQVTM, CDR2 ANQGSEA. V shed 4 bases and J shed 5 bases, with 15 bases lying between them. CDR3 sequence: CSVVPPQGNEQYF. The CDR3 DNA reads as TGCAGCGTTGTCCCCCCACAGGGTAACGAGCAGTACTTC.

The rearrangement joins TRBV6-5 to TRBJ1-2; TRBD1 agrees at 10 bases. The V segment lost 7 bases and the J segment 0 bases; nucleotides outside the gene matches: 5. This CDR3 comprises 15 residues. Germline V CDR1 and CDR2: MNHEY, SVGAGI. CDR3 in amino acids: CASTTGQGANYGYTF. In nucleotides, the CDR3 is TGTGCCAGCACCACCGGACAGGGGGCTAACTATGGCTACACCTTC.

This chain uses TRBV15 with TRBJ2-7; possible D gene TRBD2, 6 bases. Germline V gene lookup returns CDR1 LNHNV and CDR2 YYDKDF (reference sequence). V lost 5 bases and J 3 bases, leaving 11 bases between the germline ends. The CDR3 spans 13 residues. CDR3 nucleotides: TGTGCCACCAGCTACGGGGGAAACTACGAGCAGTACTTC. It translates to CATSYGGNYEQYF.